This T cell receptor (beta chain) was obtained from a study of Tregs in tolerant kidney transplant recipients. The study, taken as a whole, reports: Activated donor B cell expansion appeared to reveal the most relevant donor-specific TCRbeta repertoire. Validation in larger populations is needed because few patients were studied. Biological reproducibility was not directly addressed, but technical replication error appeared minimal.

CD4+CD25+CD127- Tregs, CD4+CD25- non-Tregs, CD4 and CD8 cells were sorted. This CDR3 is built from 16 residues. Germline assignment: CDR1 MNHNS and CDR2 SASEGT. The V end was cut by 2 bases, the J end by 7 bases, with 15 bases between. Worth noting for this clone: Its specificity is unknown. Read sequence stops 3 residues before the CDR3 end, and the germline J gene provides the missing end.

Profiling relied on immunoSEQ multiplex PCR, and the TCRdb table lists in-frame clones only, not all of them. This sample's table has 45,000 to 55,000 clones. This TCR was recovered from a human donor who received a combined kidney and bone marrow transplant. The chain employs TRBV6-1 and TRBJ1-6, with D possibly being TRBD1 (6 bases). Source: CD4+ T cells from blood, taken before the transplant. CDR3 sequence reads: CASSESPGGRNSPLHF. The CDR3 bases that were read are TGTGCCAGCAGTGAATCCCCGGGGGGCAGGAATTCACCC.